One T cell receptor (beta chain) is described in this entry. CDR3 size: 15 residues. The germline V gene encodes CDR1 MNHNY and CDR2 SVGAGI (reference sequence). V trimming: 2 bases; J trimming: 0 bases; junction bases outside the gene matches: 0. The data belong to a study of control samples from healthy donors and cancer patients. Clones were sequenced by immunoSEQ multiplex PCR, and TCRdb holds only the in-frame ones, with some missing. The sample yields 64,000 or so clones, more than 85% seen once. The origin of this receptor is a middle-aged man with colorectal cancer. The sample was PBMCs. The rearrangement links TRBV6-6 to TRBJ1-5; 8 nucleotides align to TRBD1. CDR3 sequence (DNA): TGTGCCAGCAGTTACACAGGGGGTAGCAATCAGCCCCAGCATTTT. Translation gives CASSYTGGSNQPQHF.